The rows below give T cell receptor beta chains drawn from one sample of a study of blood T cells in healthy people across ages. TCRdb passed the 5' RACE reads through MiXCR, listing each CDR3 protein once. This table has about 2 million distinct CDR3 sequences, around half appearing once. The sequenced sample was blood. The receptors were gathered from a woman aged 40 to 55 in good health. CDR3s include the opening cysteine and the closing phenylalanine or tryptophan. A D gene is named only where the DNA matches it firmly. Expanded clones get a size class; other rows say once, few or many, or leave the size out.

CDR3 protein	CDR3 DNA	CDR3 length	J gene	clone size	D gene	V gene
CASSPPGGGCEQFF	TGCGCCAGCAGCCCACCGGGCGGGGGCTGCGAGCAGTTCTTC	14	TRBJ2-1	few	NA	TRBV5-1
CASSQDTGGTGNEQFF	TGTGCCAGCAGCCAAGATACCGGGGGAACAGGCAATGAGCAGTTCTTC	16	TRBJ2-1	NA	NA	TRBV3-1
CASSLDRDSSYNEQFF	TGTGCCAGCAGCTTAGATCGTGACAGCTCCTACAATGAGCAGTTCTTC	16	TRBJ2-1	few	NA	TRBV11-3
CASSSFSQGRKGNEQFF	TGTGCCAGCAGCTCATTTTCACAGGGAAGGAAGGGCAATGAGCAGTTCTTC	17	TRBJ2-1	NA	NA	TRBV7-2
CASSREGSGTNEQFF	TGCGCCAGCAGCCGGGAGGGGTCGGGAACAAATGAGCAGTTCTTC	15	TRBJ2-1	NA	TRBD2	TRBV4-3
CASSYPRQGRETQYF	TGTGCCAGCAGTTACCCCCGACAGGGAAGGGAGACCCAGTACTTC	15	TRBJ2-5	NA	TRBD1	TRBV6-6
CSAGPLHRGLNQPQHF	TGCAGTGCTGGCCCTTTACACAGGGGTTTGAATCAGCCCCAGCATTTT	16	TRBJ1-5	few	TRBD1	TRBV20-1
CASSLGVKQPQHF	TGTGCCAGCAGCTTAGGAGTGAAACAGCCCCAGCATTTT	13	TRBJ1-5	NA	NA	TRBV7-2
CASSPGQGPRYEQYF	TGCGCCAGCAGCCCCGGCCAGGGCCCCAGATACGAGCAGTACTTC	15	TRBJ2-7	NA	NA	TRBV4-1
CASSRNLLAEAFF	TGTGCCAGCAGCCGAAATCTATTGGCTGAAGCTTTCTTT	13	TRBJ1-1	NA	NA	TRBV14
CAGSQEFYQPQHF	TGCGCCGGCAGCCAAGAATTTTACCAGCCCCAGCATTTT	13	TRBJ1-5	once	NA	TRBV4-3
CSARVGVMNTEAFF	TGCAGTGCTAGAGTTGGGGTGATGAACACTGAAGCTTTCTTT	14	TRBJ1-1	NA	NA	TRBV20-1
CASSREEGGYTF	TGTGCCAGCAGTCGGGAAGAGGGCGGCTACACCTTC	12	TRBJ1-2	once	NA	TRBV2
CASSVQSSGTQYF	TGTGCCAGCAGTGTTCAAAGTTCGGGGACGCAGTATTTT	13	TRBJ2-3	once	NA	TRBV7-9
CAISLDSLYGYTF	TGTGCCATCAGTCTGGACAGCCTATATGGCTACACCTTC	13	TRBJ1-2	NA	NA	TRBV10-3
CASSATRGGPDTQYF	TGTGCCAGCAGCGCAACCCGGGGGGGCCCAGATACGCAGTATTTT	15	TRBJ2-3	NA	TRBD2	TRBV11-2
CASSQDWNSGGATDTQYF	TGTGCCAGCAGCCAAGATTGGAATAGCGGGGGGGCCACAGATACGCAGTATTTT	18	TRBJ2-3	once	TRBD2	TRBV4-2
CSASESRDYVKETQYF	TGCAGTGCTAGCGAGAGTCGGGACTACGTGAAAGAGACCCAGTACTTC	16	TRBJ2-5	few	TRBD2	TRBV20-1
CASSQGVLRETQYF	TGCGCCAGCAGCCAAGGAGTTCTAAGAGAAACCCAGTACTTC	14	TRBJ2-5	NA	NA	TRBV4-3
CASSRMELAGFQETQYF	TGTGCCAGCAGTCGAATGGAACTAGCGGGGTTCCAAGAGACCCAGTACTTC	17	TRBJ2-5	NA	TRBD2	TRBV28
CASRLAGVTYNEQFF	TGTGCCAGCAGGCTAGCGGGGGTTACCTACAATGAGCAGTTCTTC	15	TRBJ2-1	few	TRBD2	TRBV27
CAIGTSGETQYF	TGTGCCATCGGGACTAGCGGGGAGACCCAGTACTTC	12	TRBJ2-5	few	TRBD2	TRBV10-3
CASRLISGSGNEQFF	TGTGCCAGCAGACTCATCAGCGGATCCGGAAATGAGCAGTTCTTC	15	TRBJ2-1	NA	NA	TRBV4-2
CASSPRTGVGPTDTQYF	TGTGCCAGCAGTCCTCGGACAGGGGTTGGTCCCACAGATACGCAGTATTTT	17	TRBJ2-3	few	TRBD1	TRBV6-1
CASSSTGWTEAFF	TGTGCCAGCAGTTCTACAGGGTGGACTGAAGCTTTCTTT	13	TRBJ1-1	NA	NA	TRBV28
CASRPAGGPGETQYF	TGTGCCAGCAGACCAGCGGGGGGGCCTGGAGAGACCCAGTACTTC	15	TRBJ2-5	NA	TRBD2	TRBV7-2
CASSPLGQGNYGYTF	TGTGCCAGCAGCCCCCTGGGACAGGGGAACTATGGCTACACCTTC	15	TRBJ1-2	NA	TRBD1	TRBV7-9
CASSYFSENEQYF	TGTGCCAGCAGTTATTTTTCAGAAAACGAGCAGTACTTC	13	TRBJ2-7	NA	NA	TRBV6-2/TRBV6-3
CSARIQGRGKLFF	TGCAGTGCTAGAATACAGGGGCGTGGAAAACTGTTTTTT	13	TRBJ1-4	NA	TRBD1	TRBV20-1
CASGAPEEETGTDTQYF	TGTGCCAGCGGCGCCCCAGAGGAGGAGACAGGCACAGATACGCAGTATTTT	17	TRBJ2-3	few	NA	TRBV27